What follows are 26 T cell receptor beta chains derived from one specimen sequenced in a study of T cell responses to AZD1222 COVID-19 vaccine. Measured with immunoSEQ multiplex PCR; TCRdb has only the in-frame clones, and not every one. Of 100,000 to 150,000 clones listed, 75% to 90% are singletons. The sequencing here drew on peripheral blood, taken on day 0 of AZD1222 vaccination. The receptors derive from an adult in good health.

Only a few counts were recorded for this clone. This sequence joins TRBV29-1 and TRBJ2-3; 15 nucleotides agree with TRBD2. Trimming cost V 7 bases and J 6 bases; bases outside gene matches: 2. Germline values: CDR1 SQVTM, CDR2 ANQGSEA. This CDR3 comprises 13 residues. The CDR3 loop reads CSGTSGRADTQYF. The CDR3 DNA reads as TGCAGCGGGACTAGCGGGAGGGCGGATACGCAGTATTTT.

The CDR3 region has the DNA TGCGCCAGCAGCAGGGAAAGGGAAACCTACGAGCAGTACTTC. Protein product: CASSRERETYEQYF. This chain joins TRBV10-1 and TRBJ2-7; D might be TRBD1 (5 bases). This CDR3 is built from 14 residues. Trimming took off 6 bases at V and 2 bases at J, with 14 bases between the two ends. Germline assignment: CDR1 WNHNN and CDR2 SYGVQD (reference sequence).

V and J are TRBV5-1 and TRBJ1-4; possibly TRBD1 for D (5 bases). This CDR3 spans 12 amino acids. CDR1 and CDR2 from the germline V gene are SGHRS and YFSETQ. V gave up 1 base and J gave up 7 bases, with 5 bases separating them. CDR3 coding DNA: TGCGCCAGCAGCTTGACAGGTGAAAAACTGTTTTTT. Translation: CASSLTGEKLFF.

The chain recombines TRBV28 with TRBJ1-5, with D possibly being TRBD1 (5 bases). The CDR3 has 15 amino acids. The ends were cut back, 7 bases at V and 4 bases at J, with 17 bases in the middle. The germline V gene encodes CDR1 MDHEN and CDR2 SYDVKM. The CDR3 bases are TGTGCCAGCATCTTGGGGCCACCTAGGAATCAGCCCCAGCATTTT. It codes for CASILGPPRNQPQHF.

This clone was found a few times. In DNA, the CDR3 is TGTGCCAGCAGCTTCCTAGCGGGGGGCGCAGATACGCAGTATTTT. Amino acids: CASSFLAGGADTQYF. This chain connects TRBV7-2 to TRBJ2-3; 11 bases fit TRBD2. Germline values: CDR1 SGHTA, CDR2 FQGNSA. This CDR3 contains 15 residues. The V and J ends lost 3 bases and 4 bases, in that order; junction bases with no gene match: 3. The full variable domain, with the rest looked up from reference TRBV7-2 and TRBJ2-3, is GAGVSQSPSNKVTEKGKDVELRCDPISGHTALYWYRQSLGQGLEFLIYFQGNSAPDKSGLPSDRFSAERTGGSVSTLTIQRTQQEDSAVYLCASSFLAGGADTQYFGPGTRLTVL.

V usage is TRBV18 and J usage is TRBJ2-3; D is possibly TRBD1 (7 bases). The germline V gene encodes CDR1 KGHSH and CDR2 LQKENI. V was clipped by 0 bases and J by 9 bases, with 16 bases between them. The CDR3 is made up of 15 amino acids. The CDR3 coding sequence is TGTGCCAGCTCACCACCGGGGACTGCAGGGGGGACGCAGTATTTT. It is translated as CASSPPGTAGGTQYF. The whole variable domain, filled in from reference TRBV18 and TRBJ2-3, reads NAGVMQNPRHLVRRRGQEARLRCSPMKGHSHVYWYRQLPEEGLKFMVYLQKENIIDESGMPKERFSAEFPKEGPSILRIQQVVRGDSAAYFCASSPPGTAGGTQYFGPGTRLTVL.

This sequence joins TRBV7-2 and TRBJ1-2; TRBD1 might be the D (5 bases). With 3 bases removed from V and 7 bases from J, the gap between germline ends came to 6 bases. The CDR3 has 11 residues. CDR1 and CDR2 (germline): SGHTA, FQGNSA. The CDR3 DNA reads TGTGCCAGCAGCTTGACAGCTGGCTACACCTTC. Protein product: CASSLTAGYTF.

The J gene is TRBJ1-1, the V gene TRBV18; 9 nucleotides line up with TRBD1. V shed 0 bases and J 2 bases; nucleotides not matched to a gene: 1. The CDR3 is 15 amino acids. Germline V CDR1 and CDR2: KGHSH, LQKENI. CDR3 nucleotides: TGTGCCAGCTCACCACCAACAGGGGGCAACACTGAAGCTTTCTTT. Residues: CASSPPTGGNTEAFF.

The chain recombines TRBV11-3 with TRBJ1-6; D gene ambiguous. Germline CDR1 is SGHNT and CDR2 is YENEEA. CDR3 length: 13 residues. The germline V and J ends were trimmed by 4 bases and 5 bases, with 6 bases remaining between them. Here the CDR3 DNA reads TGTGCCAGCAGCTCGACGGATAATTCACCCCTCCACTTT. Protein: CASSSTDNSPLHF.

The rearrangement joins TRBV19 to TRBJ2-3, with D hard to call. V lost 3 bases, J lost 11 bases, and 12 bases lay in between. This CDR3 spans 12 amino acids. The V gene's germline CDR1 is LNHDA and CDR2 SQIVND (reference sequence). For the CDR3, the DNA is TGTGCCAGTAGTATGGCAATCGGAGAGCAGTATTTT. Its translation: CASSMAIGEQYF.

This chain connects TRBV2 to TRBJ1-1; tentatively, D is TRBD1 (5 bases). Germline CDR1 and CDR2: SNHLY and FYNNEI. Trimming shortened V by 7 bases and J by 11 bases, and 14 bases separated the two germline ends. The CDR3 contains 11 residues. The CDR3 reads CASTEGPRAFF. As DNA, the CDR3 is TGTGCCAGCACCGAGGGGCCGCGGGCTTTCTTT.

The genes are TRBV30 and TRBJ1-4, with TRBD1 matching over 9 bases. Per the germline V gene, CDR1 is GTSNPN and CDR2 is SVGIG (reference sequence). V was pared by 3 bases and J by 7 bases, with 6 bases of the junction left unmatched. This CDR3 has 14 residues. This chain's CDR3 is CAWRAGTGIEKLFF. As DNA, the CDR3 is TGTGCCTGGAGGGCCGGGACAGGGATTGAAAAACTGTTTTTT.

This clone was observed a few times. V gene TRBV9 combines with J gene TRBJ2-2; no firm D call. The CDR3 has 16 residues. Germline V lookup: CDR1 SGDLS, CDR2 YYNGEE. V dropped 3 bases and J dropped 1 base, with 13 bases sitting between them. The CDR3 is CASSAEVGLNTGELFF. CDR3 sequence (DNA): TGTGCCAGCAGCGCCGAGGTGGGTTTGAACACCGGGGAGCTGTTTTTT. Complete variable domain (other parts from reference TRBV9 and TRBJ2-2): DSGVTQTPKHLITATGQRVTLRCSPRSGDLSVYWYQQSLDQGLQFLIQYYNGEERAKGNILERFSAQQFPDLHSELNLSSLELGDSALYFCASSAEVGLNTGELFFGEGSRLTVL.

This clone was counted between two and nine times. The junction departs from germline at one end; a sequencing error may be responsible. CDR3 region: CASSSSSWQQTSESSIF. The DNA for the CDR3 is TGTGCCAGCAGCTCCTCTTCCTGGCAGCAGACATCGGAGAGCTCGATCTTC. The chain links TRBV7-2 to TRBJ2-1; D remains unclear. CDR3 length: 17 residues. Germline V CDR1 and CDR2: SGHTA, FQGNSA.

The rearrangement joins TRBV29-1 to TRBJ1-5, with 9 bases lining up with TRBD1. With 4 bases clipped from V and 0 bases from J, the junction kept 13 bases outside the gene matches. The CDR3 is 18 amino acids. Germline V CDR1 and CDR2: SQVTM, ANQGSEA. The CDR3 reads CSVAFDRGTTPSNQPQHF. The DNA of the CDR3 is TGCAGCGTTGCGTTTGACAGGGGGACTACTCCTAGCAATCAGCCCCAGCATTTT.

The chain employs TRBV3-1 (or the pseudogene TRBV3-2) and TRBJ2-7; 8 bases line up with TRBD1. The length of the CDR3 is 17 residues. The V segment lost 4 bases and the J segment 3 bases; nucleotides outside the gene matches: 14. Germline-derived CDR1 and CDR2 are LGHDT and YNNKEL (reference sequence). CDR3 DNA sequence: TGTGCCAGCAGCCGCCTCCCAACCGGGACAGGCCTCTACGAGCAGTACTTC. This gives the protein CASSRLPTGTGLYEQYF.

The J gene is TRBJ1-1, the V gene TRBV6-4; 8 bases are a match to TRBD1. The CDR3 sequence is 16 residues long. CDR1 and CDR2 from the germline V gene are MRHNA and SNTAGT. V dropped 7 bases and J dropped 4; count of bases not matched to a gene: 14. The DNA for the CDR3 is TGTGCCAGCACCCTAGGACAGGGAGCTCTCTTCACTGAAGCTTTCTTT. It yields the protein CASTLGQGALFTEAFF.

The count of this clone is one. The chain links TRBV4-1 to TRBJ1-3, with D possibly matching TRBD1 (6 bases). The CDR3 runs to 17 residues. Trimming removed 0 bases from V and 4 bases from J, with 16 bases in between. The V gene's germline CDR1 is MGHRA and CDR2 YSYEKL. The CDR3 is CASSQDPRGSGGNTIYF. CDR3 bases: TGCGCCAGCAGCCAAGACCCTAGGGGGTCGGGAGGAAACACCATATATTTT.

V and J are TRBV9 and TRBJ2-7, with a possible D match to TRBD1 (6 bases). The V gene's germline CDR1 is SGDLS and CDR2 YYNGEE. The CDR3 has 14 residues. The V end lost 2 bases, the J end lost 7 bases, and 16 bases lay between the germline ends. In nucleotides, the CDR3 is TGTGCCAGCAGCGTTATGGACAGCCAAGAGGAGCAGTACTTC. As protein: CASSVMDSQEEQYF.

This clone appeared once. V and J are TRBV6-5 and TRBJ1-2; 11 bases align to TRBD1. Germline V gene sequence: CDR1 MNHEY, CDR2 SVGAGI. V lost 6 bases to trimming and J lost 2 bases; unmatched junction nucleotides: 2. This CDR3 spans 14 amino acids. DNA for the CDR3: TGTGCCAGCAGAAGGACAGGGGGCAACTATGGCTACACCTTC. Residues: CASRRTGGNYGYTF.

The chain couples TRBV28 to TRBJ2-7, with D perhaps being TRBD1 or TRBD2 (7 bases each). The V gene lost 4 bases and the J gene lost 3 bases, with 16 bases spanning the gap. The length of the CDR3 is 15 residues. Germline CDR1 reads MDHEN; CDR2 reads SYDVKM. CDR3 bases: TGTGCCAGCAGTTCCCAGGGGGGGCTCTTCTACGAGCAGTACTTC. This translates into CASSSQGGLFYEQYF.

The chain's CDR3 is CASSSLAGGLSSYNEQFF. DNA of the CDR3: TGTGCCAGCAGCTCCCTAGCGGGGGGGTTAAGCTCCTACAATGAGCAGTTCTTC. V usage is TRBV7-9 and J usage is TRBJ2-1, with 12 nucleotides matching TRBD2. The CDR3 extends over 18 amino acids. Germline CDR1 SEHNR, CDR2 FQNEAQ (reference sequence). V was pared by 4 bases and J by 0 bases, with 7 bases of the junction left unmatched.

The chain is built from TRBV20-1 and TRBJ2-5, with D uncertain. There are 14 residues in the CDR3. The V end was cut by 5 bases, the J end by 0 bases, with 13 bases between. The germline V gene has CDR1 DFQATT and CDR2 SNEGSKA (reference sequence). CDR3 loop: CSACARANQETQYF. CDR3 coding DNA: TGCAGTGCTTGTGCTCGAGCGAACCAAGAGACCCAGTACTTC.

To note about this clone: An end of the junction differs from the germline gene, which may be a read error. The chain couples TRBV5-1 to TRBJ2-1; D is ambiguous. The CDR3 has 14 residues. Germline V gene data show CDR1 as SGHRS and CDR2 as YFSETQ. The CDR3 loop is CVSNLQSSYNEQFF. The CDR3 bases are TGCGTCAGCAACCTCCAGAGCTCCTACAATGAGCAGTTCTTC.

J is TRBJ2-3 and V is TRBV11-2; D not certain. The CDR3 sequence is 15 residues long. V gave up 1 base and J gave up 2 bases, with 10 bases separating them. CDR1 is SGHAT and CDR2 is FQNNGV in the germline V gene. The CDR3 DNA reads as TGTGCCAGCAGCTTAGTCTATACAGTCACAGATACGCAGTATTTT. Its protein is CASSLVYTVTDTQYF.

The genes are TRBV24-1 and TRBJ1-6, with D possibly TRBD1 on 5 matching bases. This CDR3 is built from 18 residues. CDR1 KGHDR and CDR2 SFDVKD come from the germline V gene. V was cut by 2 bases and J by 6 bases, with 19 bases left in between. The CDR3 is CATSDWSKGQGRNSPLHF. The CDR3 DNA sequence: TGTGCCACCAGTGATTGGTCCAAAGGGCAGGGACGTAATTCACCCCTCCACTTT.